This TCR beta chain derives from a study of T cell repertoires in cytomegalovirus infection. Background on the study: Recently identified HLA-C-restricted CMV epitopes were among the peptides used. Carrying CMV and the relevant HLA type showed in public TCR beta signatures.

Notes on this clonotype: Its target is not known.

Germline CDR1 is MGHRA and CDR2 is YSYEKL. Trimming removed 1 base at V and 1 base at J, with 10 bases between. This CDR3 is built from 15 residues. TCRdb called the reads again in MiXCR, with one record for every CDR3 protein. The sample includes about 110,000 distinct CDR3 sequences, less than 30% of them seen just once. The sequence derives from a human donor in good health (CMV status not recorded). Some clones in this sample may be carry-over from other donors' samples. The specimen was CD8+ T cells from cultured PBMCs, collected from culture after CMV antigen stimulation. V is TRBV4-1 and J is TRBJ1-1; maybe TRBD1 (5 bases). The CDR3 here is CASSQGWGGNTEAFF. CDR3 DNA: TGCGCCAGCAGCCAAGGATGGGGGGGGAACACTGAAGCTTTCTTT.